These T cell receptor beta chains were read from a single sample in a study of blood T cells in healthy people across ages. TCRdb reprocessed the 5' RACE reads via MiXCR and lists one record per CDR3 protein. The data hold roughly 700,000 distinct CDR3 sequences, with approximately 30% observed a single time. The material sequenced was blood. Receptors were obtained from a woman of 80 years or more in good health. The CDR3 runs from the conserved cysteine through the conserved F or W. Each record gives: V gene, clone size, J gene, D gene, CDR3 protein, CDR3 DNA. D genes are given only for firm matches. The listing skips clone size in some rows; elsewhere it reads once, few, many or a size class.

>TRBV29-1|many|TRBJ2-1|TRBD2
CSVEPASGGASYNEQFF
TGCAGCGTTGAACCGGCTAGCGGGGGGGCCTCCTACAATGAGCAGTTCTTC
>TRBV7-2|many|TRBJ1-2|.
CASSPDRYYTF
TGTGCCAGCAGCCCGGACAGATACTACACCTTC
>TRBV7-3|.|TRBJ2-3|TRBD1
CASSLRQGTQYF
TGTGCCAGCAGCTTACGACAGGGTACGCAGTATTTT
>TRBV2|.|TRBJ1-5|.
CASSPIAHSNQPQHF
TGTGCCAGCAGCCCTATAGCACATAGCAATCAGCCCCAGCATTTT
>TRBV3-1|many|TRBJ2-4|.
CASSQASRGSSQYF
TGTGCCAGCAGCCAAGCCTCGAGGGGGTCGAGTCAGTACTTC
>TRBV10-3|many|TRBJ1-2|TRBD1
CAISESLDRDYGYTF
TGTGCCATCAGTGAGTCACTGGACAGGGACTATGGCTACACCTTC
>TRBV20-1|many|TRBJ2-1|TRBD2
CSARVELAGKYNEQFF
TGCAGTGCTAGAGTCGAACTAGCGGGGAAATACAATGAGCAGTTCTTC
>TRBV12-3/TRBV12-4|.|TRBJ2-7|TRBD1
CASSLFGQGEDEQYF
TGTGCCAGCAGTTTATTCGGACAGGGGGAAGATGAGCAGTACTTC
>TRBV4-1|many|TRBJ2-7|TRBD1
CASSHDRGYEQYF
TGCGCCAGCAGCCACGACAGGGGCTACGAGCAGTACTTC
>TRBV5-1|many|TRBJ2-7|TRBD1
CASSGAGGHEQYF
TGCGCCAGCAGCGGAGCAGGGGGTCACGAGCAGTACTTC
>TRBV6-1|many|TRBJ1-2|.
CASSELRGAGGYTF
TGTGCCAGCAGTGAATTACGAGGGGCAGGCGGCTACACCTTC
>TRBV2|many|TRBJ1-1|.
CASSLQGSNTEAFF
TGTGCCAGCAGCCTACAGGGATCGAACACTGAAGCTTTCTTT
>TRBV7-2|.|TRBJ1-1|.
CASSTDQGRMDTEAFF
TGTGCCAGCAGCACTGATCAGGGGAGGATGGACACTGAAGCTTTCTTT
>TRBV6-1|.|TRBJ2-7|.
CASSEAGQGTPEQYF
TGTGCCAGCAGTGAAGCGGGGCAGGGGACGCCCGAGCAGTACTTC
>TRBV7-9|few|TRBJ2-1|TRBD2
CASSSPRGLATKNEQFF
TGTGCCAGCAGCTCGCCACGGGGACTAGCGACGAAAAATGAGCAGTTCTTC
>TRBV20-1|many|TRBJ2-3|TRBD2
CSARGVVAGSSTDTQYF
TGCAGTGCTAGAGGGGTAGTAGCGGGTTCTAGCACAGATACGCAGTATTTT
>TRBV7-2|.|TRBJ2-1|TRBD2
CASSLATAGRGEQFF
TGTGCCAGCAGCTTAGCGACGGCAGGGAGGGGTGAGCAGTTCTTC
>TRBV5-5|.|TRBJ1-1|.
CASSSLSNAVSEAFF
TGTGCCAGCAGCTCGCTCAGCAATGCCGTCTCTGAAGCTTTCTTT
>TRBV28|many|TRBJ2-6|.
CASSLAPGANVLTF
TGTGCCAGCAGTTTAGCACCTGGGGCCAACGTCCTGACTTTC
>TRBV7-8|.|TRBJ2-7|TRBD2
CASSYRTSAHEQYF
TGTGCCAGCAGCTACCGGACTAGCGCACACGAGCAGTACTTC
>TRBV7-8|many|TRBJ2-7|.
CASSLDMGGSYEQYF
TGTGCCAGCAGCTTAGATATGGGGGGCTCCTACGAGCAGTACTTC
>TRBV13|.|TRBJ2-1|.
CASSSAGATYNERYF
TGTGCCAGCAGCTCTGCGGGGGCTACTTACAATGAGCGGTACTTC
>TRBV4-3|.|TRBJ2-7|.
CASSQEPRNYEQYF
TGCGCCAGCAGCCAAGAACCCCGTAACTACGAGCAGTACTTC
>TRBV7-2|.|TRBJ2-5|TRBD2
CASSLVGLAVIQETQYF
TGTGCCAGCAGCTTAGTGGGACTAGCGGTAATCCAAGAGACCCAGTACTTC
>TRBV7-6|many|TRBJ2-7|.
CASSAAPSFSYEQYF
TGTGCCAGCAGCGCCGCCCCCAGCTTCTCCTACGAGCAGTACTTC
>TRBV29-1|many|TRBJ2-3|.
CSVEGTTARSTDTQYF
TGCAGCGTTGAAGGTACCACGGCCCGTAGCACAGATACGCAGTATTTT
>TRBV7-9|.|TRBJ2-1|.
CASSLVPPWVNNEQFF
TGTGCCAGCAGCTTAGTCCCGCCATGGGTAAACAATGAGCAGTTCTTC
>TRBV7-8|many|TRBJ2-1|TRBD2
CASSPTSGHNEQFF
TGTGCCAGCAGCCCCACTAGCGGCCACAATGAGCAGTTCTTC
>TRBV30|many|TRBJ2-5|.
CAWRRDRGETQYF
TGTGCCTGGAGGCGGGACCGAGGGGAGACCCAGTACTTC
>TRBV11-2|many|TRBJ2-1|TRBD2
CASSLAGDSYNEQFF
TGTGCCAGCAGCTTGGCGGGGGACTCCTACAATGAGCAGTTCTTC
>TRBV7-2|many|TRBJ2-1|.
CASSTLNEQFF
TGTGCCAGCAGCACCCTCAATGAGCAGTTCTTC
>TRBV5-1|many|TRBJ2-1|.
CASSLTVSYNEQFF
TGCGCCAGCAGCCTGACAGTGTCCTACAATGAGCAGTTCTTC
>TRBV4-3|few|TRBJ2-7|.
CASSQEFTYEQYF
TGCGCCAGCAGCCAAGAGTTCACCTACGAGCAGTACTTC
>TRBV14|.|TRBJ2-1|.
CASSLQPWGSRPYNEQFF
TGTGCCAGCAGCCTACAGCCCTGGGGGAGTCGCCCCTACAATGAGCAGTTCTTC
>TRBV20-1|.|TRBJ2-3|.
CSARDFSGTDTQYF
TGCAGTGCTAGAGATTTTAGTGGCACAGATACGCAGTATTTT
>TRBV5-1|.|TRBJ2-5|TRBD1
CASSRGQIQETQYF
TGCGCCAGCAGCCGGGGACAGATCCAAGAGACCCAGTACTTC
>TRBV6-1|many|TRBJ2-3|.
CASSPRTDNTDTQYF
TGTGCCAGCAGTCCTCGGACAGACAACACAGATACGCAGTATTTT
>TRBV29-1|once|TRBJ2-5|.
CSVEDLRRARETQYF
TGCAGCGTTGAAGATCTTAGGAGGGCCAGGGAGACCCAGTACTTC
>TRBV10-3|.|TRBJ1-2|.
CAISDQRANYGYTF
TGTGCCATCAGTGACCAGCGAGCTAACTATGGCTACACCTTC
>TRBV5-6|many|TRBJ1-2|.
CASSLGSTNYGYTF
TGTGCCAGCAGCTTGGGCAGCACTAACTATGGCTACACCTTC
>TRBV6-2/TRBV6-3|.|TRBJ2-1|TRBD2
CASSRVGREWSANNEQFF
TGTGCCAGCAGTCGGGTGGGGCGGGAGTGGAGCGCTAACAATGAGCAGTTCTTC
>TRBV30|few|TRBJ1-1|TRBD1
CAWSRGDGGGFEAFF
TGTGCCTGGTCCAGGGGGGATGGGGGGGGCTTTGAAGCTTTCTTT
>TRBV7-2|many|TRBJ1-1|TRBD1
CASSLWVTGGGEAFF
TGTGCCAGCAGCTTATGGGTGACAGGGGGGGGTGAAGCTTTCTTT
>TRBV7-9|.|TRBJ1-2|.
CASSLVTASYGYTF
TGTGCCAGCAGCTTAGTAACGGCCAGCTATGGCTACACCTTC
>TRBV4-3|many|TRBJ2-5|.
CASSQGGRGETQYF
TGCGCCAGCAGCCAAGGAGGAAGGGGAGAGACCCAGTACTTC
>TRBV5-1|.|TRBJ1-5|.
CASSLGGHQPQHF
TGCGCCAGCAGCTTAGGAGGGCATCAGCCCCAGCATTTT
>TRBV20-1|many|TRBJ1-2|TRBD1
CGGRQGAYGYTF
TGCGGAGGACGACAGGGGGCTTATGGCTACACCTTC
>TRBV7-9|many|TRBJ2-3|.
CASSPAGSSTDTQYF
TGTGCCAGCAGCCCGGCGGGTTCTAGCACAGATACGCAGTATTTT
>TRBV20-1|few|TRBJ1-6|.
CSARKGIGPLHF
TGCAGTGCTAGAAAGGGGATTGGACCCCTCCACTTT
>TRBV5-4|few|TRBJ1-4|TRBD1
CASSSSGQGTEKLFF
TGTGCCAGCAGTTCATCCGGACAGGGCACTGAAAAACTGTTTTTT
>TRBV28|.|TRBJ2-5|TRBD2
CASRRTSGLKETQYF
TGTGCCAGCAGACGGACTAGCGGGCTTAAAGAGACCCAGTACTTC
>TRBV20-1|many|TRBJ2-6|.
CSASGGWGDSGANVLTF
TGCAGTGCTAGTGGGGGCTGGGGGGACTCTGGGGCCAACGTCCTGACTTTC
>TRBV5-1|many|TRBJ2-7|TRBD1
CASKGTDNYEQYF
TGCGCCAGCAAGGGGACAGACAACTACGAGCAGTACTTC
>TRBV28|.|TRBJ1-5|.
CASNPRLGPINQPQHF
TGTGCCAGCAATCCCCGTCTCGGCCCTATCAATCAGCCCCAGCATTTT
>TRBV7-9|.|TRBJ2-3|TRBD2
CAISSASSGVRTDTQYF
TGTGCCATCAGCTCTGCTTCTAGCGGGGTGCGCACAGATACGCAGTATTTT
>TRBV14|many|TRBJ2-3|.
CASSQRLADTQYF
TGTGCCAGCAGCCAACGTCTTGCAGATACGCAGTATTTT
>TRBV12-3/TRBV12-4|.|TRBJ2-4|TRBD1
CASSTLGQGQYF
TGTGCCAGCAGCACCCTGGGACAGGGTCAGTACTTC